This T cell receptor beta chain was recorded in a study of T cells in tuberculosis. Clones were read by immunoSEQ multiplex PCR, and TCRdb kept only the in-frame ones, dropping some. The sample records roughly 34,000 clones, about 95% being singletons. V was pared by 4 bases and J by 7 bases, with 11 bases of the junction left unmatched. CDR1 and CDR2 from the germline V gene are SGHAT and FQDESV (reference sequence). This CDR3 contains 15 residues. This receptor was taken from a donor aged 10-29 years with latent tuberculosis or without tuberculosis infection. The specimen sequenced was PBMCs. J is TRBJ2-7 and V is TRBV11-1; 9 bases line up with TRBD2. The CDR3: CASSYHPSGVREQYF. The CDR3 region has the DNA TGTGCCAGCAGCTACCATCCTAGCGGGGTGAGGGAGCAGTACTTC.